This T cell receptor (beta chain) stems from a study of T cell clones after liver transplantation. General study findings and limits: Donor-reactive sequences fell more than third party-reactive ones, suggesting partial deletion.

This CDR3 has 10 residues. V was trimmed by 0 bases and J by 8 bases, leaving 4 bases between them. Germline V CDR1 and CDR2: SQVTM, ANQGSEA. Clones were sequenced by immunoSEQ multiplex PCR, and TCRdb holds only the in-frame ones, with some missing. The table includes about 75,000 clones, around 80% detected once. This clone showed up many times. Its antigen is not identified. The origin of this receptor is a human patient who received a liver transplant. Part of the T cell pool may stem from the graft donor. The input for sequencing was CD4+ T cells from blood, taken less than 50 months after liver transplant. The V call is TRBV29-1, the J call TRBJ2-5; unclear D gene. The chain's CDR3 is CSVEEGTQYF. In DNA, the CDR3 is TGCAGCGTTGAAGAGGGAACCCAGTACTTC.